The 27 T cell receptor beta chains reported below all come from one sample, sequenced in a study of PD-L1 blockade in urothelial cancer (dated by TCRdb to 2016 to 2017). Library preparation was by the immunoSEQ multiplex PCR assay. TCRdb provides this immuneACCESS table in a form limited to in-frame rearrangements. Some clones are lacking; in checked studies, under half of them reflect an unresolved V gene, and why the rest are absent is not known. Across this sample there are over 50,000 clones, with 85% to 90% seen only once. The ten largest clones add up to 2.5% to 3% of the sample. This material consisted of PBMCs, taken around atezolizumab (anti-PD-L1) treatment. Receptors originate from a man aged 50-59 years with urothelial cancer.

V usage is TRBV4-1 and J usage is TRBJ1-5; TRBD1 agrees at 8 bases. The CDR3 totals 15 residues. After removal of 1 base from V and 6 bases from J, the junction contained 5 bases not matched to a gene. Germline CDR1 is MGHRA and CDR2 is YSYEKL. CDR3 sequence: CASSQGQGAGQPQHF. The CDR3, as DNA: TGCGCCAGCAGCCAAGGGCAGGGGGCGGGTCAGCCCCAGCATTTT.

On this clone: Because the CDR3's place on the DNA is in doubt, the DNA is left out and the CDR3 is given as listed by TCRdb. The CDR3 loop is CARFGGGAGNTEAFF. J is TRBJ1-1 and V is TRBV21-1. TRBV21-1 is annotated as a pseudogene. From its first to its last residue, the CDR3 has 15 amino acids.

J is TRBJ2-7 and V is TRBV27; 11 nucleotides line up with TRBD1. CDR3 length: 19 residues. V was clipped by 5 bases and J by 3 bases; unmatched bases: 18. From germline, CDR1 is MNHEY and CDR2 SMNVEV (reference sequence). CDR3 in amino acids: CASSPTPIRTGGARYEQYF. CDR3 DNA sequence: TGTGCCAGCAGTCCCACACCAATCCGGACAGGGGGCGCACGCTACGAGCAGTACTTC.

The chain links TRBV4-1 to TRBJ2-1, with D tentatively TRBD2 (5 bases). From germline, CDR1 is MGHRA and CDR2 YSYEKL. The ends were cut back, 0 bases at V and 7 bases at J, with 22 bases in the middle. The CDR3 contains 18 residues. This CDR3 reads CASSQDQASRPYRNEQFF. CDR3 DNA sequence: TGCGCCAGCAGCCAAGATCAGGCTAGCCGTCCCTATAGGAATGAGCAGTTCTTC.

This chain joins TRBV7-2 and TRBJ2-5; 7 nucleotides match TRBD2. Germline V CDR1 and CDR2: SGHTA, FQGNSA. V was pared by 2 bases and J by 6 bases, with 6 bases of the junction left unmatched. The CDR3 is 14 residues long. CDR3 protein: CASSLNGLVKTQYF. CDR3 DNA: TGTGCCAGCAGCTTAAATGGACTAGTTAAGACCCAGTACTTC.

The gene calls are TRBV29-1 and TRBJ1-2, with D perhaps matching TRBD1 (6 bases). This CDR3 has 13 residues. Germline V gives CDR1 SQVTM, CDR2 ANQGSEA. V gave up 6 bases and J gave up 4 bases, with 15 bases separating them. The CDR3 bases are TGCAGCGTCTACCCTGACAGGACCTATGGCTACACCTTC. Translation: CSVYPDRTYGYTF.

The chain joins TRBV2 to TRBJ2-7; no clear D gene. The CDR3 spans 12 residues. The V end lost 4 bases, the J end lost 6 bases, and 10 bases lay between the germline ends. Germline loops: CDR1 SNHLY, CDR2 FYNNEI. Written as DNA, the CDR3 is TGTGCCAGCAGTGTTTTCAGCGCCGAGCAGTACTTC. Residues: CASSVFSAEQYF.

V and J are TRBV5-1 and TRBJ2-5; TRBD2 matches at 10 bases. The J call is doubtful: the DNA matches TRBJ2-7 better. This CDR3 comprises 15 residues. Germline V lookup: CDR1 SGHRS, CDR2 YFSETQ. The CDR3 sequence is CASSITSGVSYEQYF. In DNA form, the CDR3 reads TGCGCCAGCAGCATAACTAGCGGGGTTTCCTACGAGCAGTACTTC.

This clone was seen more than once but under ten times. This chain joins TRBV6-5 and TRBJ1-1; D gene ambiguous. This CDR3 has 14 amino acids. V lost 3 bases, J lost 0 bases, and 8 bases lay in between. In germline, CDR1 is MNHEY, CDR2 SVGAGI. This CDR3 is CASSYKPMNTEAFF. The CDR3 DNA reads TGTGCCAGCAGTTATAAGCCCATGAACACTGAAGCTTTCTTT.

The chain links TRBV18 to TRBJ2-1; 10 bases map to TRBD2. V lost 2 bases, J lost 9 bases, and 4 bases stayed unmatched. This CDR3 is built from 14 residues. Germline CDR1 and CDR2: KGHSH and LQKENI. The CDR3 loop is CASSPVGLAAEQFF. CDR3 nucleotide sequence: TGTGCCAGCTCACCAGTCGGACTAGCGGCTGAGCAGTTCTTC. The full variable domain, completed using reference TRBV18 and TRBJ2-1, is NAGVMQNPRHLVRRRGQEARLRCSPMKGHSHVYWYRQLPEEGLKFMVYLQKENIIDESGMPKERFSAEFPKEGPSILRIQQVVRGDSAAYFCASSPVGLAAEQFFGPGTRLTVL.

The J gene is TRBJ2-7, the V gene TRBV7-3, with 8 nucleotides matching TRBD1. This CDR3 has 14 amino acids. Germline CDR1 reads SGHTA; CDR2 reads FQGTGA. With V trimmed by 5 bases and J by 4 bases, 7 bases remained unmatched. CDR3 loop: CASSPTQGAYEQYF. The CDR3 region has the DNA TGTGCCAGCAGCCCTACTCAGGGGGCGTACGAGCAGTACTTC.

The chain uses TRBV19 and TRBJ1-2, with TRBD1 as a possible D gene (6 bases). Trimming removed 6 bases from V and 0 bases from J, with 23 bases in between. Germline lookup yields CDR1 LNHDA and CDR2 SQIVND (reference sequence). The CDR3 runs to 18 residues. CDR3 coding DNA: TGTGCCAGTAGACCAGTGACGCGGGGGGGCCGAGCTAACTATGGCTACACCTTC. Its protein is CASRPVTRGGRANYGYTF.

The chain carries TRBV6-6 and TRBJ1-1; 7 nucleotides line up with TRBD1. This CDR3 comprises 15 residues. Trimming took 4 bases from V and 5 from J; bases not matched to a gene: 10. Germline values: CDR1 MNHNY, CDR2 SVGAGI (reference sequence). Here the CDR3 reads CASSSPRGRMTEAFF. CDR3 nucleotide sequence: TGTGCCAGCAGTTCCCCAAGGGGGCGAATGACTGAAGCTTTCTTT.

The sample holds one count of this clone. The V gene is TRBV6-5, the J gene TRBJ2-7; TRBD1 is a possible D gene (5 bases). CDR1 MNHEY and CDR2 SVGAGI come from the germline V gene. The CDR3 totals 16 residues. Between the trimmed V and J ends, which lost 0 bases and 5 bases, there was a span of 17 bases. The CDR3 region has the DNA TGTGCCAGCAGTTACTCGACTTCAGGGTTATTGAACGAGCAGTACTTC. Its protein product is CASSYSTSGLLNEQYF.

The chain uses TRBV7-2 and TRBJ2-3, with a possible D match to TRBD2 (6 bases). With 2 bases removed from V and 4 bases from J, the gap between germline ends came to 16 bases. The CDR3 length is 16 residues. The germline CDR1 and CDR2 sequences are SGHTA and FQGNSA. CDR3 DNA: TGTGCCAGCAGCTTATATTTCCGGGAGAAGGCAGATACGCAGTATTTT. Amino acids: CASSLYFREKADTQYF.

The rearrangement joins TRBV2 to TRBJ2-2; D gene unclear. Trimming left V 5 bases short and J 4 bases short, with 8 bases between. CDR1 and CDR2 from the germline V gene are SNHLY and FYNNEI. The CDR3 loop spans 13 amino acids. The CDR3 DNA reads TGTGCCAGCAGTCAGACACCCACCGGGGAGCTGTTTTTT. It yields the protein CASSQTPTGELFF.

The chain employs TRBV27 and TRBJ2-3; TRBD2 agrees at 10 bases. The CDR3 runs 15 residues. Germline CDR1 is MNHEY and CDR2 is SMNVEV (reference sequence). Losses at the gene ends were 5 bases for V and 4 bases for J; bases not matched to a gene: 6. CDR3 sequence (DNA): TGTGCCAGCAGTCCCGGGACTAGCGAGTCAGATACGCAGTATTTT. It is translated as CASSPGTSESDTQYF.

This clone was seen just once. V gene TRBV6-5 combines with J gene TRBJ2-1; possible D gene TRBD2, 6 bases. This CDR3 comprises 15 residues. CDR1 is MNHEY, CDR2 SVGAGI, per germline. V dropped 6 bases and J dropped 5 bases, with 17 bases sitting between them. The CDR3 here is CASRVLSGGDNEQFF. CDR3 sequence (DNA): TGTGCCAGCAGGGTCCTTAGCGGTGGGGACAATGAGCAGTTCTTC.

The rearrangement joins TRBV28 to TRBJ2-7; TRBD2 matches 10 bases. The J segment lost 5 bases and the V segment lost 3 bases, leaving 7 bases of the junction unmatched. Germline CDR1 MDHEN, CDR2 SYDVKM. This CDR3 contains 15 residues. CDR3 in amino acids: CASSFPSGSGNEQYF. The CDR3 nucleotides read TGTGCCAGCAGTTTTCCTAGCGGGAGTGGAAACGAGCAGTACTTC. The full variable domain, in which reference TRBV28 and TRBJ2-7 provide the parts outside the CDR3, is DVKVTQSSRYLVKRTGEKVFLECVQDMDHENMFWYRQDPGLGLRLIYFSYDVKMKEKGDIPEGYSVSREKKERFSLILESASTNQTSMYLCASSFPSGSGNEQYFGPGTRLTVT.

J is TRBJ2-7 and V is TRBV9, with a weak D call TRBD1 (6 bases). The CDR3 length is 15 residues. Between the trimmed V and J ends, which lost 0 bases and 7 bases, there was a span of 17 bases. In germline, CDR1 is SGDLS, CDR2 YYNGEE. This CDR3 is CASSVERGKGGEQYF. The CDR3 nucleotides are TGTGCCAGCAGCGTAGAAAGGGGGAAGGGCGGTGAGCAGTACTTC.

This chain connects TRBV5-1 to TRBJ2-3, with D hard to call. V was cut by 0 bases and J by 1 base, with 3 bases left in between. The CDR3 has 13 residues. Germline loops: CDR1 SGHRS, CDR2 YFSETQ. The CDR3 sequence: CASSLGGTDTQYF. For the CDR3, the DNA is TGCGCCAGCAGCTTGGGAGGCACAGATACGCAGTATTTT.

V usage is TRBV6-6 and J usage is TRBJ1-1; TRBD1 agrees at 7 bases. Germline loops: CDR1 MNHNY, CDR2 SVGAGI (reference sequence). This CDR3 comprises 15 residues. The ends lost 0 bases at V and 1 base at J; junction bases unmatched: 2. The CDR3 sequence is CASSYSGTANTEAFF. DNA for the CDR3: TGTGCCAGCAGTTACTCGGGGACAGCGAACACTGAAGCTTTCTTT.

CDR3 sequence reads: CASSRTSGSRKPYTDTQYF. In nucleotides, the CDR3 is TGTGCCAGCAGCCGGACTAGCGGGAGCCGAAAACCGTACACAGATACGCAGTATTTT. This chain uses TRBV5-5 with TRBJ2-3; TRBD2 aligns across 13 bases. The CDR3 runs to 19 residues. Germline-derived CDR1 and CDR2 are SGHKS and YYEKEE (reference sequence). The V and J ends lost 4 bases and 2 bases, in that order; junction bases with no gene match: 13.

The CDR3 region is CASSDSSGRAIIFF. The CDR3 coding sequence is TGTGCCAGCAGTGACAGTAGCGGGAGGGCTATTATCTTCTTC. The chain is built from TRBV2 and TRBJ2-1; 11 positions agree with TRBD2. The CDR3 runs to 14 residues. The V gene end was trimmed by 3 bases and the J gene end by 16 bases; junction bases not matched to a gene: 11. Germline CDR1 reads SNHLY; CDR2 reads FYNNEI.

In nucleotides, the CDR3 is TGTGCCAGCAGTTTAAGGGCTAGCGGTTACAATGAGCAGTTCTTC. Its translation: CASSLRASGYNEQFF. The V gene is TRBV27, the J gene TRBJ2-1; 7 bases are a match to TRBD2. The CDR3 sequence is 15 residues long. The trim removed 2 bases at V and 4 bases at J, leaving 5 bases unmatched. Germline V gene lookup returns CDR1 MNHEY and CDR2 SMNVEV (reference sequence).

The rearrangement joins TRBV5-1 to TRBJ2-5; 7 nucleotides align to TRBD1. The V segment lost 1 base and the J segment 2 bases; nucleotides outside the gene matches: 5. Germline V lookup: CDR1 SGHRS, CDR2 YFSETQ. CDR3 length: 15 residues. The CDR3 protein is CASSLSTGPQETQYF. CDR3 sequence (DNA): TGCGCCAGCAGCTTGTCGACAGGGCCTCAAGAGACCCAGTACTTC.

The chain combines TRBV5-1 with TRBJ2-5, with 7 bases identical to TRBD1. Germline assignment: CDR1 SGHRS and CDR2 YFSETQ. V was pared by 2 bases and J by 1 base, with 5 bases of the junction left unmatched. The CDR3 is made up of 15 amino acids. CDR3 sequence (DNA): TGCGCCAGCAGCTTAACAGGGGCCCCCCAAGAGACCCAGTACTTC. The encoded protein is CASSLTGAPQETQYF.